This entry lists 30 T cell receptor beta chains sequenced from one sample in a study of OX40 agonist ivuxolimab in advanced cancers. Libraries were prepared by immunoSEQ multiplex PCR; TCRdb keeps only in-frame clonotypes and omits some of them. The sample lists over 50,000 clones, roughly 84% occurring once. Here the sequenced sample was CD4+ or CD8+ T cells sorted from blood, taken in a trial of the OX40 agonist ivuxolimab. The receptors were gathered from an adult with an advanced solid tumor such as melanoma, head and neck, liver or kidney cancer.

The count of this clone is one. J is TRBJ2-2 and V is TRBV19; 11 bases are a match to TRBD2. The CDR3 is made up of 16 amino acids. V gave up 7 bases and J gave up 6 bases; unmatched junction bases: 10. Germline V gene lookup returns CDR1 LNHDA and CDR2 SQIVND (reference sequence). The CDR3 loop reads CASTPLLAGGAGELFF. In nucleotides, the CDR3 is TGTGCCAGTACCCCGCTCCTAGCGGGAGGTGCCGGGGAGCTGTTTTTT.

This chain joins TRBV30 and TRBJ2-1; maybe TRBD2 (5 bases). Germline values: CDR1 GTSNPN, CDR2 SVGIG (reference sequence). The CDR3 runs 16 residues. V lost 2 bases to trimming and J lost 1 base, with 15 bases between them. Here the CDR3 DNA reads TGTGCCTGGAGTAAGCGAGGACTTACTTCCTACAATGAGCAGTTCTTC. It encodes CAWSKRGLTSYNEQFF.

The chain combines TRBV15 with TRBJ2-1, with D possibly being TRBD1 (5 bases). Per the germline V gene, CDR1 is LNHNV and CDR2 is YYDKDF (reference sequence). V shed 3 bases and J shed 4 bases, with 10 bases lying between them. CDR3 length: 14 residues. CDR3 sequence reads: CATSSRGRYNEQFF. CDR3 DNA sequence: TGTGCCACCAGCAGTAGGGGCAGGTACAATGAGCAGTTCTTC.

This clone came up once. This chain's CDR3 is CASSPPGVLVDKNIQYF. The CDR3 DNA reads TGTGCCAGCTCACCTCCCGGGGTCCTAGTAGACAAAAACATTCAGTACTTC. The chain combines TRBV18 with TRBJ2-4; tentatively, D is TRBD2 (5 bases). The ends were cut back, 3 bases at V and 3 bases at J, with 18 bases in the middle. The germline CDR1 and CDR2 sequences are KGHSH and LQKENI. CDR3 size: 17 residues.

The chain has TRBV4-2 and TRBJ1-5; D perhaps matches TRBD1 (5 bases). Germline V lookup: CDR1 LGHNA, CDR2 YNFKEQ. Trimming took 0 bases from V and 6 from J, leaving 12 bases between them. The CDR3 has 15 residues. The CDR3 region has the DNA TGTGCCAGCAGCCAAGAGTGGGGCTCGGGTCAGCCCCAGCATTTT. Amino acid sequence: CASSQEWGSGQPQHF.

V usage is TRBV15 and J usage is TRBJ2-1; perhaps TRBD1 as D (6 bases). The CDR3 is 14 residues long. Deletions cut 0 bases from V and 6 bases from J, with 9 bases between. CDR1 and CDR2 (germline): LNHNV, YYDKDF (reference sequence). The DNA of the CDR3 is TGTGCCACCAGCAGAGATACAGGGCCCAATGAGCAGTTCTTC. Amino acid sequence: CATSRDTGPNEQFF.

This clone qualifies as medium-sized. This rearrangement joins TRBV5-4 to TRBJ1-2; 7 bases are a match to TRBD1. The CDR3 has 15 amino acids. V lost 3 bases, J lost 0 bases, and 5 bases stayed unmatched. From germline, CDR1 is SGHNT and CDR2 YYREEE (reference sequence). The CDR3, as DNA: TGTGCCAGCAGCTCCCAGGGGGGGGCTAACTATGGCTACACCTTC. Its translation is CASSSQGGANYGYTF. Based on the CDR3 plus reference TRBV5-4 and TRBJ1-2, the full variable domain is ETGVTQSPTHLIKTRGQQVTLRCSSQSGHNTVSWYQQALGQGPQFIFQYYREEENGRGNFPPRFSGLQFPNYSSELNVNALELDDSALYLCASSSQGGANYGYTFGSGTRLTVV.

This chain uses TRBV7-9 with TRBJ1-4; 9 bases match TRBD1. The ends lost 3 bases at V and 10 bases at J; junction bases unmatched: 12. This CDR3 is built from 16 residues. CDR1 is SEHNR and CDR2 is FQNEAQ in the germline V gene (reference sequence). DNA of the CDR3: TGTGCCAGCAGCTTCGATGGGACAGGGAAGGGCGGAAAACTGTTTTTT. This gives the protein CASSFDGTGKGGKLFF.

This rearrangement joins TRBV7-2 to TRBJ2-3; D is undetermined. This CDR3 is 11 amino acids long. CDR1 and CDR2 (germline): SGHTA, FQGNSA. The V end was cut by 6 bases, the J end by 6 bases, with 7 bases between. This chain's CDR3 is CASRLGDTQYF. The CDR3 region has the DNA TGTGCCAGCAGACTGGGCGATACGCAGTATTTT.

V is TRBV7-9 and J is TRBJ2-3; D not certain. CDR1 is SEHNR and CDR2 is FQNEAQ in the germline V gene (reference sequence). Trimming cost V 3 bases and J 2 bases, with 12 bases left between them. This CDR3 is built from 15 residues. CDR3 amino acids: CASSLDLQNTDTQYF. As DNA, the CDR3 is TGTGCCAGCAGCTTGGACCTACAAAACACAGATACGCAGTATTTT. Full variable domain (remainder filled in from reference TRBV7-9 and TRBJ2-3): DTGVSQNPRHKITKRGQNVTFRCDPISEHNRLYWYRQTLGQGPEFLTYFQNEAQLEKSRLLSDRFSAERPKGSFSTLEIQRTEQGDSAMYLCASSLDLQNTDTQYFGPGTRLTVL.

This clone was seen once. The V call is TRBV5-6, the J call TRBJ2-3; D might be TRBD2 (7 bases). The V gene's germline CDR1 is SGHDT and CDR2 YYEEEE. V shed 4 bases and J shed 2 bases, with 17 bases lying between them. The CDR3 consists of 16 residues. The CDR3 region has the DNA TGTGCCAGCAGCCCGGGTGGGGGGGCGGACACAGATACGCAGTATTTT. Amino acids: CASSPGGGADTDTQYF.

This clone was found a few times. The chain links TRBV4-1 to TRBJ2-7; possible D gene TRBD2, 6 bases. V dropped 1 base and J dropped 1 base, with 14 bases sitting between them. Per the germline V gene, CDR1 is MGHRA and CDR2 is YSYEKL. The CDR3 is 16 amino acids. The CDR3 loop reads CASSQGSTGESYEQYF. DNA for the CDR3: TGCGCCAGCAGCCAAGGGTCGACGGGGGAATCCTACGAGCAGTACTTC.

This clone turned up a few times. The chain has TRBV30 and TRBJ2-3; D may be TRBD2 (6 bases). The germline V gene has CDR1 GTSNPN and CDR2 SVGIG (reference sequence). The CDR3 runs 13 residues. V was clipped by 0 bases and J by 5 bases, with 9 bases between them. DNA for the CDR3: TGTGCCTGGAGTGTAATTAGCGGAGATACGCAGTATTTT. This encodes CAWSVISGDTQYF.

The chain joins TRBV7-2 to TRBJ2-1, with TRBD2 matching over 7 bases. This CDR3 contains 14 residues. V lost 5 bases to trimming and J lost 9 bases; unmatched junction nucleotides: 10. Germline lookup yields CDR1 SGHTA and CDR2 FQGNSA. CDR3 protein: CASSQAGNSGEQFF. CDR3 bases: TGTGCCAGCAGCCAAGCGGGAAATTCCGGTGAGCAGTTCTTC.

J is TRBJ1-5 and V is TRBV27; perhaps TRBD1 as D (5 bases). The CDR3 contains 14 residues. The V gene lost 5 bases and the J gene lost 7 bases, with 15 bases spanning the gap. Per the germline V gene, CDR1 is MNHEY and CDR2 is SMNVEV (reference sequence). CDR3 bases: TGTGCCAGCAGTGAGGGGACGGGGGGGCAGCCCCAGCATTTT. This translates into CASSEGTGGQPQHF.

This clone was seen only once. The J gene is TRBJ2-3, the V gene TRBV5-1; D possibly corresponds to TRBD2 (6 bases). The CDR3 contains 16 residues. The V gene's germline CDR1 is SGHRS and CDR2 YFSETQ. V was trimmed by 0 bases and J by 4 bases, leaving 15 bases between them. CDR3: CASSLGLEKISDTQYF. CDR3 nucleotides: TGCGCCAGCAGCTTGGGACTAGAAAAAATCTCAGATACGCAGTATTTT.

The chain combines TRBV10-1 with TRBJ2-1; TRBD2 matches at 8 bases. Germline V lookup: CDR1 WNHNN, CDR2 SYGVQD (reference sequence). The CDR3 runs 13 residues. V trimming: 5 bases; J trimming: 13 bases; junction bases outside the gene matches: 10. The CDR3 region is CASSKREGDTQFF. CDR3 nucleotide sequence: TGCGCCAGCAGTAAACGGGAGGGAGATACCCAGTTCTTC.

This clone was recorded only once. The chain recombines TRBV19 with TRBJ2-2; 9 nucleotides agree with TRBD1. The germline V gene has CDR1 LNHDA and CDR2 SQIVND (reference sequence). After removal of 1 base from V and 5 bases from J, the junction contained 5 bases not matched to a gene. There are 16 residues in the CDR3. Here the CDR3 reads CASSIGWDRETGELFF. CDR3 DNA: TGTGCCAGTAGTATAGGGTGGGACAGGGAAACCGGGGAGCTGTTTTTT.

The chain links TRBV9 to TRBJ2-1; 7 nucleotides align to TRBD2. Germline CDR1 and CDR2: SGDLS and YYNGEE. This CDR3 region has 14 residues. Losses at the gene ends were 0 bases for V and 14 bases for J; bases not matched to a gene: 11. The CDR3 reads CASSVEQLGGKKFF. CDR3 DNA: TGTGCCAGCAGCGTAGAACAGTTGGGAGGGAAAAAGTTCTTC.

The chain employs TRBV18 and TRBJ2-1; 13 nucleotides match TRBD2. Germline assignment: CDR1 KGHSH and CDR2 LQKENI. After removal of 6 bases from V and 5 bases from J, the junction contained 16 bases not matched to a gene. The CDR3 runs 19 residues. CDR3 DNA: TGTGCCAGCTCTGCGGATGGACTAGCGGGAGCAGGGGGGGACAATGAGCAGTTCTTC. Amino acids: CASSADGLAGAGGDNEQFF.

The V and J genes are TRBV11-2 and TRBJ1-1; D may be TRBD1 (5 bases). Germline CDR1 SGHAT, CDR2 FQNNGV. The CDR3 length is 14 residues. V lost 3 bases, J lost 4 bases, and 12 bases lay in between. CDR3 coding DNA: TGTGCCAGCAGCTTTCCAAGGGGCGGCACTGAAGCTTTCTTT. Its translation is CASSFPRGGTEAFF.

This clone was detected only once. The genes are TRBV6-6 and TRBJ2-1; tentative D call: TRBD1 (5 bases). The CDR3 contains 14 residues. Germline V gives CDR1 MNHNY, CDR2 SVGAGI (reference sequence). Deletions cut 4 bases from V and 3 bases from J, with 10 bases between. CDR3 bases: TGTGCCAGCAGTTTTTCTGACAGCTACAATGAGCAGTTCTTC. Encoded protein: CASSFSDSYNEQFF.

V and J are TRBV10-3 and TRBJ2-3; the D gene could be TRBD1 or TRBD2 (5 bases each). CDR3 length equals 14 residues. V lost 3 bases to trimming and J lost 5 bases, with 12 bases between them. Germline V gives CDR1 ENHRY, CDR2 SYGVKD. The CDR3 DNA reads TGTGCCATCAGTGAAAGGCAGGGAGAAGATACGCAGTATTTT. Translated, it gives CAISERQGEDTQYF.

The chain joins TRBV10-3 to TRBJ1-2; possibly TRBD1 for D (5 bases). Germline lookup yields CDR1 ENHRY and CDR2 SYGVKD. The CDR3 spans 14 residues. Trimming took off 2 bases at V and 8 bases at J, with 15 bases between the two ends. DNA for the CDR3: TGTGCCATCAGTGAGGGGGGTGTCGGCTGGGGCTACACCTTC. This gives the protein CAISEGGVGWGYTF.

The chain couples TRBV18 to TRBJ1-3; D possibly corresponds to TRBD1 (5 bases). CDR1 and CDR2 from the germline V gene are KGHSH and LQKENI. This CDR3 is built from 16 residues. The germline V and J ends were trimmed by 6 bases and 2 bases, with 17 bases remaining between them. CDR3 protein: CASSPGTAGAGNTIYF. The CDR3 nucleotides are TGTGCCAGCTCCCCAGGGACGGCGGGCGCTGGAAACACCATATATTTT.

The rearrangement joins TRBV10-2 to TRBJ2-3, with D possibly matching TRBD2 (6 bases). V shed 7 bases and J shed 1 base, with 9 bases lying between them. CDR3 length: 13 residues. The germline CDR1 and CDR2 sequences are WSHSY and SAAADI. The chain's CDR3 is CASMAGRTDTQYF. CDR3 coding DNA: TGCGCCAGCATGGCGGGGCGCACAGATACGCAGTATTTT.

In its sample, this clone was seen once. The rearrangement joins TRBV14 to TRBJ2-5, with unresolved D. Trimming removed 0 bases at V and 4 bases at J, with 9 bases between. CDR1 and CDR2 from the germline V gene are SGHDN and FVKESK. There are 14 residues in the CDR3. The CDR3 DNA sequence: TGTGCCAGCAGCCAAGATCTAGGGTCAGAGACCCAGTACTTC. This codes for CASSQDLGSETQYF.

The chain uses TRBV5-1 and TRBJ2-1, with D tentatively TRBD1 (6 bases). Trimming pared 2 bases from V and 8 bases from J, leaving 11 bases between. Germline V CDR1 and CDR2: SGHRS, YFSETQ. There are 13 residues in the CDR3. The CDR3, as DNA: TGCGCCAGCAGCTTTCTGAAGGGGGATGAGCAGTTCTTC. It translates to CASSFLKGDEQFF.

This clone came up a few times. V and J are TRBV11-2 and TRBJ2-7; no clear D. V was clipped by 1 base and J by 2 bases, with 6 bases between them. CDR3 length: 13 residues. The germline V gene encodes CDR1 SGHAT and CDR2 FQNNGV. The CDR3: CASSLAPPYEQYF. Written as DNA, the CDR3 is TGTGCCAGCAGCTTAGCCCCTCCCTACGAGCAGTACTTC.

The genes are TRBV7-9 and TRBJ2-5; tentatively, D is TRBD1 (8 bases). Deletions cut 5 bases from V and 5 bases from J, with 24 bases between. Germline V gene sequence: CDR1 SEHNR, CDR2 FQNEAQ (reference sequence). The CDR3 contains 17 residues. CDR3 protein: CASSPGGTGRSGETQYF. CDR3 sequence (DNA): TGTGCCAGCAGCCCCGGGGGGACAGGAAGGTCCGGGGAGACCCAGTACTTC.